This T cell receptor beta chain came from a study of blood T cell repertoires in COVID-19. In the study overall: Acute and convalescent COVID-19 samples came from the United States, Italy and Spain. Nucleic acid was either cDNA or gDNA, and it came from T cells, B-cell-depleted T cells, or PBMCs.

The germline gives CDR1 ENHRY, CDR2 SYGVKD. V was pared by 4 bases and J by 4 bases, with 24 bases of the junction left unmatched. The CDR3 has 20 residues. Original processing methods: Cell counts per sample came from amplifying reference gene primers. Repertoires were generated with immunoSEQ multiplex PCR, while TCRdb's copy carries only in-frame clones and drops some. That table supplies the V and J calls and clone size; D and trimming were determined from the DNA. Among 100,000 to 150,000 clones, around 81% were seen once, and the ten largest hold under 4.5%. The clonotype was recovered from a woman aged 50 to 65 with acute or convalescent COVID-19. Material for sequencing was peripheral blood. The rearrangement uses TRBV10-3 and TRBJ2-7, with 8 bases fitting TRBD2. The CDR3 loop is CAISALGGAKPRQGKYEQYF. The DNA for the CDR3 is TGTGCCATCAGTGCCCTCGGGGGGGCAAAACCCCGGCAGGGAAAATACGAGCAGTACTTC.